This T cell receptor (beta chain) was sequenced in a study of shared clonotypes between healthy human individuals. Study-wide results and limits: The naive CD4 repertoires of a few donors were compared, and around 4.9% of clonotypes were shared.

The run depth of the assay was deep. The table came from immunoSEQ multiplex PCR; TCRdb's copy has only in-frame clones and leaves some out. The sample includes about 1 million clones, roughly 70% seen only once; the top ten take over 1.3%. In the case of this clone: Its specificity is not known.

This CDR3 is 11 amino acids long. The V and J ends lost 6 bases and 15 bases, in that order; junction bases with no gene match: 8. Per germline, CDR1 MNHNS and CDR2 SASEGT. Sequenced: memory CD4+ T cells sorted from blood. Subset indicated: CD45RA-negative fraction. This sequence was found in a man younger than 35 in good health. J is TRBJ2-1 and V is TRBV6-1; TRBD1 matches at 7 bases. CDR3 nucleotide sequence: TGTGCCAGCAGAGGGACAGCCATTTCGTTCTTC. Protein: CASRGTAISFF.